This TCR beta chain was captured by sequencing in a study of PD-1 blockade in classical Hodgkin lymphoma. Notes on the study in general: Repertoire difference causes, possibly disease activity or prior therapy, remain undefined. In CD4+ cells, TCR diversity went up significantly by C4D1, but in CD8+ cells it did not. For complete responders, baseline diversity was comparable to that of newly diagnosed patients. Patients starting nivolumab under 1 year after ASCT were excluded.

The protocol was immunoSEQ multiplex PCR, while the TCRdb copy is restricted to in-frame clones and leaves out a portion. Found here are under 30,000 clones, about 88% of them singletons; the top ten hold less than 0.5%. Worth noting for this clone: Its antigen is unidentified.

CDR1 is SGHAT, CDR2 FQNNGV, per germline. This CDR3 contains 14 residues. Trimming removed 1 base from V and 7 bases from J, with 10 bases in between. The time point denotes: cycle 4 day 1 (C4D1), after 6 weeks of nivolumab. Each of the patients experienced relapse following autologous stem cell transplantation, and their brentuximab vedotin exposure differed. Purified CD4+ T cells were obtained from thawed PBMCs through magnetic negative selection. The sequence was obtained from a human donor with classical Hodgkin lymphoma. The chain has TRBV11-2 and TRBJ1-4; D gene ambiguous. The starting material was CD4+ T cells from blood, obtained before the fourth cycle of nivolumab. The CDR3 sequence: CASSLAPFAEKLFF. The CDR3 nucleotides are TGTGCCAGCAGCTTAGCGCCTTTTGCTGAAAAACTGTTTTTT.